These T cell receptor beta chains were read from a single sample in a study of radiotherapy plus CTLA-4 blockade in lung cancer. Profiled with immunoSEQ multiplex PCR; TCRdb holds only in-frame clones, not every one. The sample lists approximately 85,000 clones; approximately 83% were seen once. Sample: peripheral blood, taken from a patient treated with radiotherapy plus ipilimumab. Receptor source: a human donor with non-small cell lung cancer that progressed on radiotherapy plus ipilimumab. Both conserved end residues are part of each CDR3. Each record gives: CDR3 DNA, CDR3 protein, D gene, J gene, clone size, V gene. The D gene is left open where the match is weak. Rows may omit the clone size; those that give it use once, few, many or a size class.

CDR3nt: TGTGCCAGCAGTTACTCGGGGTACCGCAATGAGCAGTTCTTC
CDR3aa: CASSYSGYRNEQFF
d_gene: -
j_gene: TRBJ2-1
abundance: once
v_gene: TRBV6-6

CDR3nt: TGTGCCAGCAGCTTGGTGCTAGCGCCGGATACGCAGTATTTT
CDR3aa: CASSLVLAPDTQYF
d_gene: -
j_gene: TRBJ2-3
abundance: -
v_gene: TRBV5-4

CDR3nt: TGTGCCTGGAGTCGCACAGGGGGTAACTACAATGAGCAGTTCTTC
CDR3aa: CAWSRTGGNYNEQFF
d_gene: TRBD1
j_gene: TRBJ2-1
abundance: -
v_gene: TRBV30

CDR3nt: TGTGCCAGCAACTTAGCGGTTGGCTACACCTTC
CDR3aa: CASNLAVGYTF
d_gene: -
j_gene: TRBJ1-2
abundance: -
v_gene: TRBV7-2

CDR3nt: TGTGCCAGCAGCTTGCTCGGGACAGGGGTTTCAGATACGCAGTATTTT
CDR3aa: CASSLLGTGVSDTQYF
d_gene: TRBD1
j_gene: TRBJ2-3
abundance: -
v_gene: TRBV7-2

CDR3nt: TGTGCCTGGAGTTCGCCCAACTGGATTGGTCAGCCCCAGCATTTT
CDR3aa: CAWSSPNWIGQPQHF
d_gene: -
j_gene: TRBJ1-5
abundance: -
v_gene: TRBV30

CDR3nt: TGTGCCAGCAGCGCCCTTCCGGGGGGGGCAGATGGCTACACCTTC
CDR3aa: CASSALPGGADGYTF
d_gene: -
j_gene: TRBJ1-2
abundance: -
v_gene: TRBV9

CDR3nt: TGTGCCAGCAGTTTAGGGGGGGCTGGGGGCTACACCTTC
CDR3aa: CASSLGGAGGYTF
d_gene: -
j_gene: TRBJ1-2
abundance: -
v_gene: TRBV27

CDR3nt: TGTGCCAGCAGTTCGGTCCGACTAGCGGGAGGGCCGGGGGAGCAGTACTTC
CDR3aa: CASSSVRLAGGPGEQYF
d_gene: TRBD2
j_gene: TRBJ2-7
abundance: -
v_gene: TRBV27

CDR3nt: TGTGCCACCAGCAGAGATCTGTATACGCAGTATTTT
CDR3aa: CATSRDLYTQYF
d_gene: -
j_gene: TRBJ2-3
abundance: once
v_gene: TRBV15